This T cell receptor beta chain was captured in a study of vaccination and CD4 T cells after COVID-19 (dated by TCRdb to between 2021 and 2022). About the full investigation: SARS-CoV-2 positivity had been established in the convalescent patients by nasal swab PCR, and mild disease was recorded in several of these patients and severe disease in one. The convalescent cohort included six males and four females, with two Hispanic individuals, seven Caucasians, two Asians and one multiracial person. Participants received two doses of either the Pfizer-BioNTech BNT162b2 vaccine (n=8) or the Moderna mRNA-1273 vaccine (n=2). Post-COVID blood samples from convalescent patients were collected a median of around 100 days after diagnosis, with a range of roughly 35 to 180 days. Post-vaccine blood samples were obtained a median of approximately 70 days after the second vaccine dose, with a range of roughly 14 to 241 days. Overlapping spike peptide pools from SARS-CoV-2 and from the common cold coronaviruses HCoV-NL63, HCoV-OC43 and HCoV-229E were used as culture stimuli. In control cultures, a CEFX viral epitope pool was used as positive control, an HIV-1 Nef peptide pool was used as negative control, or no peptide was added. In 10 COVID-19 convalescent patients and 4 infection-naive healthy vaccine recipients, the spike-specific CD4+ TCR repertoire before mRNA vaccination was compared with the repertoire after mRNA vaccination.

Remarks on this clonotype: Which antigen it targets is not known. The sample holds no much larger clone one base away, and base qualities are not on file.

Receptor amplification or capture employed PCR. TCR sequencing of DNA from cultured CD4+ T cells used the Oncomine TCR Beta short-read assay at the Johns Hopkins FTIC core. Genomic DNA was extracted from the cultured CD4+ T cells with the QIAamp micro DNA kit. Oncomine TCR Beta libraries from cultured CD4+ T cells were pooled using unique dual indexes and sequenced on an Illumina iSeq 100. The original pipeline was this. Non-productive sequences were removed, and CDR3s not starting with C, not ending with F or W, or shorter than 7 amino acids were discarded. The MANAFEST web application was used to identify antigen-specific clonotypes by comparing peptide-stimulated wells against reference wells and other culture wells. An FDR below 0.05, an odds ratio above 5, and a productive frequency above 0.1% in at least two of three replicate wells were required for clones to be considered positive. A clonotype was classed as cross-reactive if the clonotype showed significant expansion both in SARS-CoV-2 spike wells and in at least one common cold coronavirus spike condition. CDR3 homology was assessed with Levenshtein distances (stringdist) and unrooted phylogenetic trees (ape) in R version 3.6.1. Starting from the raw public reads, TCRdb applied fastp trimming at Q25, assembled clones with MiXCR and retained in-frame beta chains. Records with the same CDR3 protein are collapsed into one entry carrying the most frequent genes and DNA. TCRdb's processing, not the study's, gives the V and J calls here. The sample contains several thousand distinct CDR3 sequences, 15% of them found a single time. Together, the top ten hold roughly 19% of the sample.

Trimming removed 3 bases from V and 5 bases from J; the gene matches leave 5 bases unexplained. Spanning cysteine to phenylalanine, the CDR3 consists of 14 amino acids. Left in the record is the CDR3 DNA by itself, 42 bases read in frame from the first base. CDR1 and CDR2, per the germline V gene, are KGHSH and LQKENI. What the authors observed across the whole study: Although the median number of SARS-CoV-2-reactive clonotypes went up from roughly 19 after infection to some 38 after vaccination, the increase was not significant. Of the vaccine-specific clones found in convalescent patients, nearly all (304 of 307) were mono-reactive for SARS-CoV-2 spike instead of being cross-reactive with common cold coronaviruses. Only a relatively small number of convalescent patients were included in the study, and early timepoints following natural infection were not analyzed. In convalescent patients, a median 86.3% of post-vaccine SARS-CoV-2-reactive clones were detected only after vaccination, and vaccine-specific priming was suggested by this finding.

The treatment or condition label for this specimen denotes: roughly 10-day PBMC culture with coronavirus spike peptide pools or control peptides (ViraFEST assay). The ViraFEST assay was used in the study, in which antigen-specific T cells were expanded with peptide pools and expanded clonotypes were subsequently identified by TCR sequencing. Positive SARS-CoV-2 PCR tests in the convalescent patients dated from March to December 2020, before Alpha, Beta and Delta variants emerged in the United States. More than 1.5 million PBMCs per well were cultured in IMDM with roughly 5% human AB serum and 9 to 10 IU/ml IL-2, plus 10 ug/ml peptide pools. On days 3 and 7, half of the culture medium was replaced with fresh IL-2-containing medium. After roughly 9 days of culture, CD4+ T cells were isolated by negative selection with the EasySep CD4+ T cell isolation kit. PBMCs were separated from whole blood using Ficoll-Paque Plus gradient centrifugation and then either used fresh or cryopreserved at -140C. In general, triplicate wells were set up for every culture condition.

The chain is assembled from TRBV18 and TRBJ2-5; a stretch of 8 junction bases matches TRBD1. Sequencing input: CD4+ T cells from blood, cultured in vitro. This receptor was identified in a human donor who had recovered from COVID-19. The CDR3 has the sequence CASSPDRAAETQYF. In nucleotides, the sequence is TGTGCCAGCTCACCGGACAGGGCGGCGGAGACCCAGTACTTC.